The 20 T cell receptor beta chains below all came from one sample that was sequenced in a study of T cell changes during pregnancy in multiple sclerosis. The assay was immunoSEQ multiplex PCR, and TCRdb's table has in-frame clones only and misses some. The data show fewer than 85,000 clones, with 92% seen just once and 1.6% held by the top ten. The sample here was peripheral blood, taken in the first trimester of pregnancy. These receptors originate from a female donor in good health, enrolled as a control in a pregnancy study.

The J gene is TRBJ1-2, the V gene TRBV29-1, with D tentatively TRBD1 (6 bases). CDR3 length: 15 residues. V lost 2 bases to trimming and J lost 4 bases, with 17 bases between them. Germline-derived CDR1 and CDR2 are SQVTM and ANQGSEA. The CDR3 DNA is TGCAGCGTTGAAAAAGACCGCCGAGGGGGCTATGGCTACACCTTC. Translation gives CSVEKDRRGGYGYTF.

The gene calls are TRBV28 and TRBJ1-4, with D maybe TRBD1 (6 bases). V lost 3 bases to trimming and J lost 8 bases, with 16 bases between them. Germline CDR1 and CDR2: MDHEN and SYDVKM. This CDR3 is built from 15 residues. CDR3 nucleotide sequence: TGTGCCAGCAGTTTCGAGACAGGCGATTGGGAAAAACTGTTTTTT. This encodes CASSFETGDWEKLFF.

The chain carries TRBV5-1 and TRBJ1-1; TRBD1 might be the D (5 bases). The germline CDR1 and CDR2 sequences are SGHRS and YFSETQ. This CDR3 has 15 residues. Trimming stripped 5 bases from V and 0 bases from J, with 14 bases between. DNA for the CDR3: TGCGCCAGCAGTCCCGGGGGGTTGCTGAACACTGAAGCTTTCTTT. Translation: CASSPGGLLNTEAFF.

This chain joins TRBV5-5 and TRBJ2-3, with D maybe TRBD1 (6 bases). With 1 base removed from V and 1 base from J, the gap between germline ends came to 7 bases. The CDR3 is 14 residues long. The germline gives CDR1 SGHKS, CDR2 YYEKEE (reference sequence). CDR3 loop: CASSLRQGTDTQYF. The CDR3, as DNA: TGTGCCAGCAGCTTGAGACAGGGCACAGATACGCAGTATTTT.

This chain connects TRBV2 to TRBJ2-3; D perhaps matches TRBD2 (6 bases). This CDR3 comprises 14 residues. Germline CDR1 reads SNHLY; CDR2 reads FYNNEI. V was shortened by 6 bases and J by 1 base, with 11 bases between the two germline ends. CDR3 sequence reads: CASSQEGGTDTQYF. CDR3 DNA: TGTGCCAGCAGCCAGGAGGGTGGCACAGATACGCAGTATTTT.

CDR3 in DNA: TGTGCCAGCAGCTTGCCAGGGCGCAATCAGCCCCAGCATTTT. Encoded protein: CASSLPGRNQPQHF. The chain joins TRBV5-5 to TRBJ1-5; TRBD1 is a possible D gene (5 bases). V was cut by 1 base and J by 2 bases, with 7 bases left in between. The CDR3 runs 14 residues. Germline V gene lookup returns CDR1 SGHKS and CDR2 YYEKEE (reference sequence). Variable domain in full (rest from reference TRBV5-5 and TRBJ1-5): DAGVTQSPTHLIKTRGQQVTLRCSPISGHKSVSWYQQVLGQGPQFIFQYYEKEERGRGNFPDRFSARQFPNYSSELNVNALLLGDSALYLCASSLPGRNQPQHFGDGTRLSIL.

J is TRBJ2-1 and V is TRBV4-1; tentative D call: TRBD2 (5 bases). V dropped 8 bases and J dropped 9 bases, with 17 bases sitting between them. The CDR3 totals 13 residues. Per germline, CDR1 MGHRA and CDR2 YSYEKL. DNA of the CDR3: TGCGCCAGCGGTCAACTAGTCCTGGGTGAGCAGTTCTTC. Translation: CASGQLVLGEQFF.

This clone ranks as medium-sized (0.01 to 0.1%). The V call is TRBV6-1, the J call TRBJ1-2; no clear D gene. Trimming cost V 2 bases and J 7 bases, with 8 bases left between them. The CDR3 is 12 amino acids. Germline assignment: CDR1 MNHNS and CDR2 SASEGT. The DNA of the CDR3 is TGTGCCAGCAGTGAACCAGGAATTGGCTACACCTTC. Protein product: CASSEPGIGYTF.

The genes are TRBV2 and TRBJ1-1, with D unclear. The germline V and J ends were trimmed by 0 bases and 3 bases, with 5 bases remaining between them. Per the germline V gene, CDR1 is SNHLY and CDR2 is FYNNEI. The CDR3 is made up of 13 amino acids. DNA for the CDR3: TGTGCCAGCAGTGAAGCGCGATACACTGAAGCTTTCTTT. Translated: CASSEARYTEAFF. The variable domain in full, completed from reference TRBV2 and TRBJ1-1, reads EPEVTQTPSHQVTQMGQEVILRCVPISNHLYFYWYRQILGQKVEFLVSFYNNEISEKSEIFDDQFSVERPDGSNFTLKIRSTKLEDSAMYFCASSEARYTEAFFGQGTRLTVV.

CDR3 sequence reads: CATSRDTGGSDTQYF. DNA for the CDR3: TGTGCCACCAGCAGAGATACAGGTGGTTCAGATACGCAGTATTTT. This chain joins TRBV15 and TRBJ2-3; D may be TRBD1 (5 bases). Trimming pared 0 bases from V and 4 bases from J, leaving 11 bases between. CDR1 is LNHNV and CDR2 is YYDKDF in the germline V gene (reference sequence). This CDR3 spans 15 amino acids.

The V call is TRBV10-3, the J call TRBJ2-1, with D possibly being TRBD1 (5 bases). CDR1 is ENHRY and CDR2 is SYGVKD in the germline V gene. V was trimmed by 1 base and J by 5 bases, leaving 9 bases between them. This CDR3 spans 14 amino acids. CDR3 nucleotide sequence: TGTGCCATCAGTGAGTGGGGCCCAAACAATGAGCAGTTCTTC. It is translated as CAISEWGPNNEQFF.

The chain joins TRBV28 to TRBJ2-4; 13 bases agree with TRBD2. The V and J ends lost 5 bases and 1 base, in that order; junction bases with no gene match: 11. The CDR3 has 19 residues. Germline V CDR1 and CDR2: MDHEN, SYDVKM. The CDR3 DNA sequence: TGTGCCAGCAGTCCCCCACTAGCGGGAGGGTTCGGGGCCAAAAACATTCAGTACTTC. Translated: CASSPPLAGGFGAKNIQYF.

This clone came up once. The rearrangement joins TRBV6-5 to TRBJ2-7, with D unclear. Trimming took 0 bases from V and 2 from J, leaving 11 bases between them. The germline V gene encodes CDR1 MNHEY and CDR2 SVGAGI. The CDR3 has 15 amino acids. The CDR3 protein is CASSYSAGSAYEQYF. The CDR3 DNA is TGTGCCAGCAGTTACTCGGCAGGTTCTGCCTACGAGCAGTACTTC.

The rearrangement uses TRBV15 and TRBJ2-7, with 11 bases aligning to TRBD2. CDR3 length: 16 residues. In germline, CDR1 is LNHNV, CDR2 YYDKDF (reference sequence). Trimming took 5 bases from V and 2 from J; bases not matched to a gene: 8. The CDR3 nucleotides read TGTGCCACCAGCGCCCGGTTAGCGGGAGGGCCCTACGAGCAGTACTTC. Its translation is CATSARLAGGPYEQYF.

This clone occurred once. The CDR3 spells CASSQEGTTPYEQYF. CDR3 sequence (DNA): TGTGCCAGCAGCCAAGAAGGGACTACCCCATACGAGCAGTACTTC. The V gene is TRBV14, the J gene TRBJ2-7; TRBD2 agrees at 7 bases. The germline gives CDR1 SGHDN, CDR2 FVKESK. V gave up 0 bases and J gave up 4 bases; unmatched junction bases: 6. The CDR3 has 15 amino acids. Complete variable domain (other parts from reference TRBV14 and TRBJ2-7): EAGVTQFPSHSVIEKGQTVTLRCDPISGHDNLYWYRRVMGKEIKFLLHFVKESKQDESGMPNNRFLAERTGGTYSTLKVQPAELEDSGVYFCASSQEGTTPYEQYFGPGTRLTVT.

This clone has only one observation. The chain joins TRBV11-2 to TRBJ1-1; D remains unclear. V lost 0 bases and J lost 3, with 14 bases in between. The germline CDR1 and CDR2 sequences are SGHAT and FQNNGV. This CDR3 has 16 residues. Here the CDR3 reads CASSLESEGKDTEAFF. DNA for the CDR3: TGTGCCAGCAGCTTAGAGTCGGAGGGCAAGGACACTGAAGCTTTCTTT.

The rearrangement links TRBV2 to TRBJ1-1; D may be TRBD1 (6 bases). V was trimmed by 9 bases and J by 6 bases, leaving 17 bases between them. CDR1 and CDR2 from the germline V gene are SNHLY and FYNNEI. The CDR3 is 13 amino acids. CDR3 sequence (DNA): TGTGCCAGTGACTTACAGGGTTCCTCTGAAGCTTTCTTT. It specifies CASDLQGSSEAFF.

This clone was counted once. V gene TRBV5-8 combines with J gene TRBJ1-4, with TRBD1 matching 11 bases. Germline V gene data show CDR1 as SGHTS and CDR2 as YDEGEE. V lost 4 bases and J lost 8; bases outside the gene matches: 4. The CDR3 contains 14 residues. The CDR3 loop reads CASSRDRGGEKLFF. The CDR3 DNA sequence: TGTGCCAGCAGCCGGGACAGGGGGGGCGAAAAACTGTTTTTT.

The chain is built from TRBV11-2 and TRBJ2-7, with 9 bases fitting TRBD1. Per the germline V gene, CDR1 is SGHAT and CDR2 is FQNNGV. V lost 3 bases and J lost 2; bases outside the gene matches: 14. The CDR3 contains 18 residues. DNA of the CDR3: TGTGCCAGCAGCTTTGAGGTTGGTCGGACAGGGGAGGCCTACGAGCAGTACTTC. Translating gives CASSFEVGRTGEAYEQYF.

The V call is TRBV7-9, the J call TRBJ2-1; D is perhaps TRBD2 (7 bases). Germline values: CDR1 SEHNR, CDR2 FQNEAQ (reference sequence). The CDR3 has 13 residues. The germline V and J ends were trimmed by 7 bases and 9 bases, with 16 bases remaining between them. CDR3 DNA: TGTGCCAGCACCCTAGGGGGGGCAGCTGAGCAGTTCTTC. Translated: CASTLGGAAEQFF.